The present T cell receptor (beta chain) was sequenced within a study of PD-1 blockade in classical Hodgkin lymphoma. This CDR3 comprises 13 residues. V gave up 6 bases and J gave up 3 bases, with 11 bases separating them. In germline, CDR1 is KGHSH, CDR2 LQKENI. Time point reported: cycle 4 day 1 (C4D1), after six to seven weeks of nivolumab. Every patient relapsed after autologous stem cell transplantation, and brentuximab vedotin exposure varied. Produced via immunoSEQ multiplex PCR; TCRdb's table is partial and in-frame only. The sample carries roughly 100,000 clones, about 92% recorded once. The TCR comes from a human donor with classical Hodgkin lymphoma. Sequencing was performed on peripheral blood mononuclear cells (PBMCs), taken before the fourth cycle of nivolumab. The chain combines TRBV18 with TRBJ1-1; no clear D. CDR3: CASSPSAHTEAFF. CDR3 DNA sequence: TGTGCCAGCTCCCCCAGCGCGCACACTGAAGCTTTCTTT. Together with reference TRBV18 and TRBJ1-1, the CDR3 gives the full variable domain: NAGVMQNPRHLVRRRGQEARLRCSPMKGHSHVYWYRQLPEEGLKFMVYLQKENIIDESGMPKERFSAEFPKEGPSILRIQQVVRGDSAAYFCASSPSAHTEAFFGQGTRLTVV.